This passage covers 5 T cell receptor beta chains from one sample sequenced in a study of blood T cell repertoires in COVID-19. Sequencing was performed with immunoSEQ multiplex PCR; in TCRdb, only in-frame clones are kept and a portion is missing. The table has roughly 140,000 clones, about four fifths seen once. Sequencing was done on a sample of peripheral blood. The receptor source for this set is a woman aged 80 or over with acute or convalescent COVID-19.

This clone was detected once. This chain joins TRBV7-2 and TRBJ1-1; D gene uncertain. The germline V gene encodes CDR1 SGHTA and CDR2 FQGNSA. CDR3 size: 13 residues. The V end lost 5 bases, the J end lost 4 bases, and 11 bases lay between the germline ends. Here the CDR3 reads CASSPPGSTEAFF. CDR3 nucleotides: TGTGCCAGCAGCCCTCCGGGGTCCACTGAAGCTTTCTTT.

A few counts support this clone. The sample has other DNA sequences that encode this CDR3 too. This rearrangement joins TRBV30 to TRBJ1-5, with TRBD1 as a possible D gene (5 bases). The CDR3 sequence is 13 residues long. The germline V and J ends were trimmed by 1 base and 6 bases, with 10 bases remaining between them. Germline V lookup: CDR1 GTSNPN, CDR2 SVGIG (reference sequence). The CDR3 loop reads CAWSEGEGQPQHF. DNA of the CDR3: TGTGCCTGGAGTGAAGGGGAAGGTCAGCCCCAGCATTTT.

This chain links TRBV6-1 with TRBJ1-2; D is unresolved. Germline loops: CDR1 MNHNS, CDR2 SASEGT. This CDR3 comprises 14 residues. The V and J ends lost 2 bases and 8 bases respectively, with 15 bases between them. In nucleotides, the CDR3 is TGTGCCAGCAGTGAACGGACGGCGCAGCGGGGCTACACCTTC. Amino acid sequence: CASSERTAQRGYTF.

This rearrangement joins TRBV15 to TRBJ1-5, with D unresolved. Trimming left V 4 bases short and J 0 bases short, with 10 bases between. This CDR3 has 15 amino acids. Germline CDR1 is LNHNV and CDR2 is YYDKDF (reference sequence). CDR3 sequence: CATSIMGDSNQPQHF. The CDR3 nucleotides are TGTGCCACCAGCATCATGGGCGATAGCAATCAGCCCCAGCATTTT.

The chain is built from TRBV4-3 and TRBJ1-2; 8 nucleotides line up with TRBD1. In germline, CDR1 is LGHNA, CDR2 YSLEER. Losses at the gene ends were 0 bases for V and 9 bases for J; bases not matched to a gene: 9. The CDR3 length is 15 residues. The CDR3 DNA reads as TGCGCCAGCAGCCAAGATACGGGACAGGCGTATAGCTACACCTTC. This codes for CASSQDTGQAYSYTF.